This entry lists 30 T cell receptor beta chains sequenced from one sample in a study of T cells after yellow fever vaccination. TCRdb reanalysed the 5' RACE reads using MiXCR and keeps one entry per CDR3 protein. The sample shows some 300,000 distinct CDR3 sequences, 7% to 9% of them seen only once. The sequenced sample was PBMCs, obtained roughly 47 days after the first yellow fever vaccination. The receptor set was obtained from a man aged 18 to 30 who received the YFV17D yellow fever vaccine.

This clonotype occurred many times. The rearrangement uses TRBV5-1 and TRBJ1-1; weak D call: TRBD1 (5 bases). This CDR3 is 14 amino acids long. Germline CDR1 is SGHRS and CDR2 is YFSETQ. The ends were cut back, 2 bases at V and 6 bases at J, with 14 bases in the middle. The CDR3 here is CASSLGTVGAEAFF. Written as DNA, the CDR3 is TGCGCCAGCAGCTTAGGGACGGTAGGCGCTGAAGCTTTCTTT.

The chain recombines TRBV9 with TRBJ2-2; TRBD2 agrees at 10 bases. The V and J ends lost 2 bases and 0 bases, in that order; junction bases with no gene match: 4. CDR1 SGDLS and CDR2 YYNGEE come from the germline V gene. This CDR3 is 17 amino acids long. The CDR3 here is CASSVSSGGANTGELFF. In DNA, the CDR3 is TGTGCCAGCAGCGTTTCTAGCGGGGGAGCGAACACCGGGGAGCTGTTTTTT.

This clonotype was seen many times. The genes are TRBV12-3 or TRBV12-4 and TRBJ1-2; D not resolved. This CDR3 is 16 amino acids long. Deletions cut 4 bases from V and 4 bases from J, with 19 bases between. CDR3 DNA: TGTGCCAGCAGTTCATCTGGCTCCGAGGGAGTCTATGGCTACACCTTC. It translates to CASSSSGSEGVYGYTF.

This clonotype was seen ten or more times. The rearrangement joins TRBV7-3 to TRBJ2-2; the D is unclear. This CDR3 spans 14 amino acids. Trimming pared 2 bases from V and 0 bases from J, leaving 4 bases between. Germline V lookup: CDR1 SGHTA, CDR2 FQGTGA. CDR3 DNA: TGTGCCAGCAGCTTAGAGGCGAACACCGGGGAGCTGTTTTTT. This translates into CASSLEANTGELFF.

There are a few counts of this clonotype. V is TRBV12-3 or TRBV12-4 and J is TRBJ2-5, with 10 bases that match TRBD1. Germline trimming cut 8 bases from V and 5 bases from J; bases unmatched to any gene: 8. The CDR3 consists of 14 residues. The CDR3 bases are TGTGCCAGCCGCTGGACAGGGGGTGCGGAGACCCAGTACTTC. Translation: CASRWTGGAETQYF.

About this clonotype itself: An end of the junction does not agree with germline; a read error may underlie this. This rearrangement joins TRBV12-3 or TRBV12-4 to TRBJ2-5, with D perhaps given as TRBD1 or TRBD2 (5 bases each). CDR3 length: 11 amino acids. In DNA form, the CDR3 reads TGTGCCAGCAGTCGGGACGGTCCCCAATACTTC. Amino acids: CASSRDGPQYF.

This clonotype was found a few times. The rearrangement links TRBV7-6 to TRBJ1-5; D might be TRBD1 (5 bases). V lost 4 bases, J lost 3 bases, and 25 bases lay in between. The CDR3 is made up of 19 amino acids. From germline, CDR1 is SGHVS and CDR2 FNYEAQ. The CDR3 DNA follows: TGTGCCAGCAGCTATGCAACCGGGACTCCTTTTTTGGCCAATCAGCCCCAGCATTTT. Its translation is CASSYATGTPFLANQPQHF.

The chain links TRBV12-3 or TRBV12-4 to TRBJ1-3, with 8 bases fitting TRBD1. The length of the CDR3 is 17 residues. Trimming at V came to 5 bases and at J to 0 bases, leaving 9 bases not matched to a gene. The CDR3 sequence: CASSPGQGAFSGNTIYF. The CDR3, as DNA: TGTGCCAGCAGTCCTGGACAGGGCGCTTTCTCTGGAAACACCATATATTTT.

This clonotype was picked up a small number of times. This chain joins TRBV7-2 and TRBJ1-1; TRBD1 is a possible D gene (6 bases). Germline V CDR1 and CDR2: SGHTA, FQGNSA. Trimming took off 5 bases at V and 0 bases at J, with 10 bases between the two ends. This CDR3 is 14 amino acids long. The CDR3 is CASSRGRLNTEAFF. For the CDR3, the DNA is TGTGCCAGCAGCCGGGGGCGTTTGAACACTGAAGCTTTCTTT.

This clonotype has more than one count but fewer than ten. For the CDR3, the DNA is TGTGCCAGCAGCCCCCGACTAGCGGGGGGGTGGGATACGCAGTATTTT. Protein sequence: CASSPRLAGGWDTQYF. The V and J genes are TRBV7-2 and TRBJ2-3, with 14 bases aligning to TRBD2. The CDR3 has 16 amino acids. Germline-derived CDR1 and CDR2 are SGHTA and FQGNSA. V shed 5 bases, J shed 6 bases, and the junction held 7 bases outside the gene matches.

This clonotype was observed many times. This chain uses TRBV5-1 with TRBJ2-3; 9 bases fit TRBD1. V gave up 5 bases and J gave up 3 bases; unmatched junction bases: 1. This CDR3 is built from 13 residues. Germline CDR1 SGHRS, CDR2 YFSETQ. CDR3 nucleotide sequence: TGCGCCAGCAGGGGACAGGGAACAGATACGCAGTATTTT. It is translated as CASRGQGTDTQYF.

This clonotype was observed a handful of times. The CDR3 DNA reads TGCGCCAGCAGCCATCCCGGGGCACAGGAAGACCGACCCTATGGCTACACCTTC. It yields the protein CASSHPGAQEDRPYGYTF. V usage is TRBV4-3 and J usage is TRBJ1-2; D possibly corresponds to TRBD1 (5 bases). The CDR3 extends over 18 amino acids. Looked up from germline, CDR1 is LGHNA and CDR2 is YSLEER. Trimming left V 3 bases short and J 4 bases short, with 24 bases between.

This clonotype was seen more than once but under ten times. The rearrangement uses TRBV3-1 and TRBJ2-1, with TRBD2 identical over 8 bases. CDR1 and CDR2 (germline): LGHDT, YNNKEL (reference sequence). The trim removed 1 base at V and 7 bases at J, leaving 12 bases unmatched. The CDR3 contains 17 residues. Here the CDR3 DNA reads TGTGCCAGCAGCCAAGGAAGCACTGCGGGGGGATCGAATGAGCAGTTCTTC. Translating gives CASSQGSTAGGSNEQFF.

This clonotype was counted between two and nine times. This chain links TRBV5-1 with TRBJ1-6; no firm D call. Germline values: CDR1 SGHRS, CDR2 YFSETQ. This CDR3 is 14 amino acids long. V gave up 0 bases and J gave up 2 bases, with 3 bases separating them. CDR3 nucleotides: TGCGCCAGCAGCTTGGACACCTATAATTCACCCCTCCACTTT. This translates into CASSLDTYNSPLHF.

The chain links TRBV5-1 to TRBJ1-1; D is possibly TRBD1 (6 bases). Looked up from germline, CDR1 is SGHRS and CDR2 is YFSETQ. V was cut by 5 bases and J by 10 bases, with 15 bases left in between. This CDR3 comprises 12 residues. The CDR3 DNA is TGCGCCAGCAGGACGGAACAGGGCTCAGCTTTCTTT. Protein product: CASRTEQGSAFF.

A word on this clonotype: This may be a read error, as it is one base from a much larger clone. J is TRBJ2-1 and V is TRBV28; D unresolved. Germline V gene sequence: CDR1 MDHEN, CDR2 SYDVKM. The CDR3 extends over 14 amino acids. CDR3 nucleotides: TGTGCCAGCAGTAGCTATAGCTCCTACAAAGAGCAGTTCTTC. This encodes CASSSYSSYKEQFF.

This clonotype was found a few times. The chain's CDR3 is CASSPGEGMAKNIQYF. The CDR3 DNA reads as TGTGCCAGCAGCCCCGGAGAGGGCATGGCCAAAAACATTCAGTACTTC. The chain employs TRBV9 and TRBJ2-4; D might be TRBD2 (5 bases). Trimming left V 4 bases short and J 1 base short, with 15 bases between. Germline V gene sequence: CDR1 SGDLS, CDR2 YYNGEE. CDR3 size: 16 residues.

The chain recombines TRBV15 with TRBJ2-2; TRBD1 is a possible D gene (5 bases). CDR3 length: 17 residues. CDR1 and CDR2 (germline): LNHNV, YYDKDF (reference sequence). V lost 0 bases, J lost 4 bases, and 15 bases lay in between. The CDR3 bases are TGTGCCACCAGCAGAGATCCAGGGATAAGAGGCACCGGGGAGCTGTTTTTT. Amino acid sequence: CATSRDPGIRGTGELFF.

The gene calls are TRBV19 and TRBJ2-7; 8 bases are a match to TRBD2. Germline lookup yields CDR1 LNHDA and CDR2 SQIVND (reference sequence). The trim removed 11 bases at V and 2 bases at J, leaving 8 bases unmatched. The CDR3 extends over 13 amino acids. The DNA of the CDR3 is TGTGCCGGAACTAGCGGTCCCACCTACGAGCAGTACTTC. Protein: CAGTSGPTYEQYF.

The chain has TRBV20-1 and TRBJ2-7; tentative D call: TRBD2 (6 bases). This CDR3 spans 14 amino acids. Germline values: CDR1 DFQATT, CDR2 SNEGSKA (reference sequence). V lost 6 bases to trimming and J lost 2 bases, with 17 bases between them. The CDR3: CSARSRDWAYEQYF. For the CDR3, the DNA is TGCAGTGCGCGCAGCCGGGACTGGGCCTACGAGCAGTACTTC.

This chain uses TRBV28 with TRBJ1-1; D gene unclear. The V gene's germline CDR1 is MDHEN and CDR2 SYDVKM. The CDR3 runs to 14 residues. The V and J ends lost 3 bases and 7 bases respectively, with 15 bases between them. CDR3 loop: CASSFEGAADEAFF. CDR3 sequence (DNA): TGTGCCAGCAGTTTTGAGGGAGCGGCCGATGAAGCTTTCTTT. Full variable domain (rest looked up from reference TRBV28 and TRBJ1-1): DVKVTQSSRYLVKRTGEKVFLECVQDMDHENMFWYRQDPGLGLRLIYFSYDVKMKEKGDIPEGYSVSREKKERFSLILESASTNQTSMYLCASSFEGAADEAFFGQGTRLTVV.

This chain connects TRBV9 to TRBJ2-7; TRBD1 might be the D (5 bases). The CDR3 covers 15 residues. CDR1 is SGDLS, CDR2 YYNGEE, per germline. V dropped 0 bases and J dropped 1 base, with 11 bases sitting between them. This CDR3 reads CASSVVGATSYEQYV. CDR3 nucleotide sequence: TGTGCCAGCAGCGTAGTTGGGGCTACGTCCTACGAGCAGTACGTC.

This clonotype was seen only a few times. The chain recombines TRBV5-1 with TRBJ1-2; TRBD1 aligns across 9 bases. The CDR3 runs to 18 residues. CDR1 SGHRS and CDR2 YFSETQ come from the germline V gene. The ends lost 0 bases at V and 3 bases at J; junction bases unmatched: 12. In nucleotides, the CDR3 is TGCGCCAGCAGCTTGGTTTCGGACAGGGGTATCCTCGACTATGGCTACACCTTC. Amino acid sequence: CASSLVSDRGILDYGYTF.

This clonotype has more than one count but fewer than ten. V usage is TRBV20-1 and J usage is TRBJ1-5; D perhaps matches TRBD1 (5 bases). Germline lookup yields CDR1 DFQATT and CDR2 SNEGSKA (reference sequence). The CDR3 length is 14 residues. V was clipped by 5 bases and J by 0 bases, with 11 bases between them. The CDR3 bases are TGCAGTGCTCCGAGGGGTAATAGCAATCAGCCCCAGCATTTT. Protein: CSAPRGNSNQPQHF.

The chain links TRBV7-2 to TRBJ1-1, with D perhaps TRBD1 (5 bases). The ends were cut back, 5 bases at V and 5 bases at J, with 12 bases in the middle. The CDR3 loop spans 13 amino acids. Germline lookup yields CDR1 SGHTA and CDR2 FQGNSA. CDR3 region: CASSRRVITEAFF. CDR3 coding DNA: TGTGCCAGCAGCCGCAGGGTTATAACTGAAGCTTTCTTT.

This clonotype was seen a few times. V gene TRBV28 combines with J gene TRBJ1-5, with 10 bases that match TRBD1. The CDR3 has 16 amino acids. Germline CDR1 MDHEN, CDR2 SYDVKM. J gave up 1 base and V 6 bases, and 6 bases lay outside the gene matches. Here the CDR3 reads CASRGQGRVSNQPQHF. DNA of the CDR3: TGTGCCAGCAGGGGACAGGGGCGCGTAAGCAATCAGCCCCAGCATTTT.

This clonotype appeared many times. This rearrangement joins TRBV7-9 to TRBJ1-1; D is perhaps TRBD1 (6 bases). Per germline, CDR1 SEHNR and CDR2 FQNEAQ (reference sequence). Trimming took off 1 base at V and 6 bases at J, with 12 bases between the two ends. The CDR3 consists of 14 residues. DNA for the CDR3: TGTGCCAGCAGCTTAGACCCGGACAGACCTGAAGCTTTCTTT. Protein: CASSLDPDRPEAFF. Full variable domain (missing parts from reference TRBV7-9 and TRBJ1-1): DTGVSQNPRHKITKRGQNVTFRCDPISEHNRLYWYRQTLGQGPEFLTYFQNEAQLEKSRLLSDRFSAERPKGSFSTLEIQRTEQGDSAMYLCASSLDPDRPEAFFGQGTRLTVV.

This clonotype was detected only a few times. This chain joins TRBV12-3 or TRBV12-4 and TRBJ1-5; no clear D gene. V lost 3 bases to trimming and J lost 1 base, with 10 bases between them. There are 15 residues in the CDR3. CDR3 amino acids: CASSFDVYSNQPQHF. The CDR3 DNA sequence: TGTGCCAGCAGTTTTGATGTTTACAGCAATCAGCCCCAGCATTTT.

Only a few counts were recorded for this clonotype. J is TRBJ2-7 and V is TRBV4-3; 8 bases align to TRBD1. V was pared by 3 bases and J by 2 bases, with 3 bases of the junction left unmatched. This CDR3 region has 14 residues. Germline V gene data show CDR1 as LGHNA and CDR2 as YSLEER. The CDR3 region has the DNA TGCGCCAGCAGCCACCAGGGACAGGCCTACGAGCAGTACTTC. This codes for CASSHQGQAYEQYF.

This clonotype was counted only a few times. This sequence joins TRBV6-2 or TRBV6-3 and TRBJ1-1; D is possibly TRBD1 (5 bases). The V gene lost 7 bases and the J gene lost 2 bases, with 11 bases spanning the gap. Germline CDR1 reads MNHEY; CDR2 reads SVGEGT. The CDR3 extends over 13 amino acids. The CDR3 sequence: CASTGHLNTEAFF. Here the CDR3 DNA reads TGTGCCAGCACCGGACATCTCAACACTGAAGCTTTCTTT.